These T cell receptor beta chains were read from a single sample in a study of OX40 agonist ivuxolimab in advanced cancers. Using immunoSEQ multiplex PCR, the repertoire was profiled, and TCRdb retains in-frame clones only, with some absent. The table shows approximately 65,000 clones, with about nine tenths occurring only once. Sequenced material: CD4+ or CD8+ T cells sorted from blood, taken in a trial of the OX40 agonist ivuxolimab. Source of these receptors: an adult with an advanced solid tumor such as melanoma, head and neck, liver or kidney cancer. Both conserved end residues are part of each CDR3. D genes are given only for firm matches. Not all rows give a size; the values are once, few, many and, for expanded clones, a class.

TGTGCCAGCTCACTAGGGGACAGGGTGGATACGCAGTATTTT,CASSLGDRVDTQYF,TRBJ2-3,NA,TRBV18,TRBD1
TGTGCCAGCTCCGGGGGATGGAATGAGCAGTTCTTC,CASSGGWNEQFF,TRBJ2-1,NA,TRBV6-1,NA
TGTGCCAGCTCACCGAGTACGGGGACGGAGACCCAGTACTTC,CASSPSTGTETQYF,TRBJ2-5,NA,TRBV18,NA
TGCGCCAGCTCGACCGGGACGGCGGCCCTCTATGGCTACACCTTC,CASSTGTAALYGYTF,TRBJ1-2,once,TRBV5-1,NA
TGCGCCAGCAGCCCGGACAGGGGGCGGGGAGCTTTCTTT,CASSPDRGRGAFF,TRBJ1-1,once,TRBV4-3,TRBD1
TGCGCCAGCAGCCAAGAAGGTTGGTCGGGACTAGCGCAAACCGGGGAGCTGTTTTTT,CASSQEGWSGLAQTGELFF,TRBJ2-2,few,TRBV4-1,TRBD2
TGCGCCAGCAGCTTACTAGCGGGGGGGCAAGATACGCAGTATTTT,CASSLLAGGQDTQYF,TRBJ2-3,NA,TRBV5-1,TRBD2
TGCAGCGTTGGTAGGGACGGCGGCTACACCTTC,CSVGRDGGYTF,TRBJ1-2,NA,TRBV29-1,NA
TGTGCCAGCAGATTGACCGGGAGCCAACCGATACTCTACGAGCAGTACTTC,CASRLTGSQPILYEQYF,TRBJ2-7,NA,TRBV11-1,NA
TGTGCCAGCACCCAGATGGGGGGGCAACGTTCGAACACCGGGGAGCTGTTTTTT,CASTQMGGQRSNTGELFF,TRBJ2-2,NA,TRBV7-2,NA
TGTGCCAGCAGCTTAGAAGGATATGACACTGAAGCTTTCTTT,CASSLEGYDTEAFF,TRBJ1-1,once,TRBV7-2,NA
TGTGCCAGCAGCTTATCCTCAAGCTCCTACGAGCAGTACTTC,CASSLSSSSYEQYF,TRBJ2-7,NA,TRBV7-2,NA
TGTGCCAGTGGGACAGGGGCACCCCAGCATTTT,CASGTGAPQHF,TRBJ1-5,few,TRBV19,TRBD1
TGCGCCAGCAGTCTGGGCCCCGGGGAGCTGTTTTTT,CASSLGPGELFF,TRBJ2-2,few,TRBV5-1,NA
TGCGCCAGCAGCCAAGTCGGCGGGGGACCCAGCACAGATACGCAGTATTTT,CASSQVGGGPSTDTQYF,TRBJ2-3,NA,TRBV4-3,TRBD2
TGTGCCAGCAGCTCCCTCGACCAACCGGGCTACACCTTC,CASSSLDQPGYTF,TRBJ1-2,NA,TRBV7-2,NA
TGTGCCAGCAGCCCCATAGGCCCCAATCAGCCCCAGCATTTT,CASSPIGPNQPQHF,TRBJ1-5,NA,TRBV7-9,NA
TGTGCCATCAGCACGAATCGGGACAGTAACTACGAGCAGTACTTC,CAISTNRDSNYEQYF,TRBJ2-7,few,TRBV10-3,TRBD1
TGTGCCAGCACCCCCCATCTCAGGGGGCCCTCCGAAGCTTTCTTT,CASTPHLRGPSEAFF,TRBJ1-1,NA,TRBV9,TRBD1
TGCGCCAGCAGACCCCGCGACAAGGGTGAGCAGTTCTTC,CASRPRDKGEQFF,TRBJ2-1,NA,TRBV10-1,NA
TGTGCCAGCATGGAACGGGGGGTCGGTCAGACCCAGTACTTC,CASMERGVGQTQYF,TRBJ2-5,few,TRBV2,TRBD2
TGTGCCAGCAGCTTAGGGACACAGAACACTGAAGCTTTCTTT,CASSLGTQNTEAFF,TRBJ1-1,NA,TRBV7-9,NA
TGTGCCAGTAGTACGAAGCTAACAGGGGATCCAACTAATTCACCCCTCCACTTT,CASSTKLTGDPTNSPLHF,TRBJ1-6,NA,TRBV19,TRBD1
TGTGCCAGCAGTGGTTTCCGGGTGGTTGCCCCGCTTACTCTGAATCAGCCCCAGCATTTT,CASSGFRVVAPLTLNQPQHF,TRBJ1-5,NA,TRBV2,NA
TGTGCCAGCTCACCACCTTGGCTAGAAGAGACCCAGTACTTC,CASSPPWLEETQYF,TRBJ2-5,NA,TRBV18,NA
TGTGCCAGCAGTTACAGACAGGGGAACACTGAAGCTTTCTTT,CASSYRQGNTEAFF,TRBJ1-1,NA,TRBV6-5,TRBD1
TGCGCCAGCAAGCCCCGAGAGAGCTCCTACGAGCAGTACTTC,CASKPRESSYEQYF,TRBJ2-7,few,TRBV10-2,NA
TGTGCCAGCAGCCGGACCGGGACAGCTAATGAAAAACTGTTTTTT,CASSRTGTANEKLFF,TRBJ1-4,NA,TRBV7-2,TRBD1
TGTGCCAGCAGCTACGACTTCAGGGGGCGCGTCTCAGGCTACACCTTC,CASSYDFRGRVSGYTF,TRBJ1-2,NA,TRBV11-2,TRBD1
TGTGCCAGTAGCTCCGGAACAGCTTCTTCCTATGGCTACACCTTC,CASSSGTASSYGYTF,TRBJ1-2,NA,TRBV19,NA
TGTGCCAGCAACGAGACAGGTGAAGCTTTCTTT,CASNETGEAFF,TRBJ1-1,few,TRBV6-4,NA
TGTGCCAGTAGTTACGTTCTGACGCTTGCCGGTGAGCAGTTCTTC,CASSYVLTLAGEQFF,TRBJ2-1,NA,TRBV19,NA
TGTGCCAGCAGTGAACGGGGTGGCTATGGCTACACCTTC,CASSERGGYGYTF,TRBJ1-2,NA,TRBV6-4,NA
TGTGCCAGTAGTACATCAGGGGCGGGCGAGCAGTACTTC,CASSTSGAGEQYF,TRBJ2-7,once,TRBV19,NA
TGTGCCAGCACCCGGACAGGGACCAACCAAGAGACCCAGTACTTC,CASTRTGTNQETQYF,TRBJ2-5,NA,TRBV7-2,TRBD1
TGCGCCAGCAGCTTGGTCGCAGGGAACTACGAGCAGTACTTC,CASSLVAGNYEQYF,TRBJ2-7,NA,TRBV5-1,NA
TGTGCTAGTGGTTTCTACCCCCCAGACAGCTCCCTTCAAGAGACCCAGTACTTC,CASGFYPPDSSLQETQYF,TRBJ2-5,NA,TRBV12-5,NA
TGCGCCAGCAGCTCGGGGGCGACAGGGATAATCAACTATGGCTACACCTTC,CASSSGATGIINYGYTF,TRBJ1-2,NA,TRBV5-1,TRBD1
TGTGCCAGCAGTCCACGGGGGCAGGGGAATGGCTACACCTTC,CASSPRGQGNGYTF,TRBJ1-2,NA,TRBV27,NA
TGTGCCTCACAGGTGGGACTTGAGAACACTGAAGCTTTCTTT,CASQVGLENTEAFF,TRBJ1-1,NA,TRBV11-2,NA
TGTGCCAGCGTTGACGGGACAGACTCTGGAAACACCATATATTTT,CASVDGTDSGNTIYF,TRBJ1-3,NA,TRBV2,TRBD1
TGTGCCACCAGCAGAGATCCCCCGGGAACCAACACCGGGGAGCTGTTTTTT,CATSRDPPGTNTGELFF,TRBJ2-2,NA,TRBV15,NA
TGTGCCAGTAGGGACGACAGGGGCATTAACTATGGCTACACCTTC,CASRDDRGINYGYTF,TRBJ1-2,NA,TRBV19,TRBD1
TGTGCCATCCGGGCGAGGGATGAAAAACTGTTTTTT,CAIRARDEKLFF,TRBJ1-4,NA,TRBV10-3,NA
TGTGCCGGGAAGACAGGGGGTTCCTACGAGCAGTACTTC,CAGKTGGSYEQYF,TRBJ2-7,NA,TRBV2,TRBD1
TGTGCCGGCAGGGAAACAGGGGTAGGAAACACCATATATTTT,CAGRETGVGNTIYF,TRBJ1-3,NA,TRBV6-5,TRBD1
TGTGCCAGCAGCCTGGATCTGAGCTCCTATAATTCACCCCTCCACTTT,CASSLDLSSYNSPLHF,TRBJ1-6,NA,TRBV5-5,NA
TGCGCCAGCAGCCAAGAGGGGACAGGGCTATTGAGCTACACCTTC,CASSQEGTGLLSYTF,TRBJ1-2,NA,TRBV4-1,TRBD1
TGTGCCAGCAGTGACATAAATTCACCCCTCCACTTT,CASSDINSPLHF,TRBJ1-6,NA,TRBV25-1,NA
TGTGCCAGCTCCCTCAACAGGGGGCGAGAAAAACTGTTTTTT,CASSLNRGREKLFF,TRBJ1-4,NA,TRBV18,TRBD1
TGTGCCAGCAGCCCCCAGGGGGGGACAGATACGCAGTATTTT,CASSPQGGTDTQYF,TRBJ2-3,once,TRBV7-3,NA
TGTGCCTGGAATGAGGGGGCGATTGACTATGGCTACACCTTC,CAWNEGAIDYGYTF,TRBJ1-2,NA,TRBV30,TRBD1
TGTGCCAGCAGCTTAAGTCTAGCGGACCGGGAGCAGTACTTC,CASSLSLADREQYF,TRBJ2-7,once,TRBV7-3,TRBD2
TGTGCCAGCGGTCCTCCGGGACAGTGGCGAACTGGAAACACCATATATTTT,CASGPPGQWRTGNTIYF,TRBJ1-3,NA,TRBV5-8,TRBD1